The 32 T cell receptor beta chains reported below all come from one sample, sequenced in a study of regulatory T cells in long-lasting Graves disease. To make TCR beta libraries, researchers used iRepertoire HTBI primers and Arm-PCR of CDR3 regions. TCRdb passed the multiplex PCR reads through MiXCR, listing each CDR3 protein once. The data hold around 460,000 distinct CDR3 sequences, with less than 15% observed a single time. The time point was: newly diagnosed GD, antithyroid drugs for less than 3 months. Following extraction of RNA from PBMCs, that RNA was used to make the TCR library. This sample was shared with a second study, whose subject was T cells in Graves' hyperthyroidism and ophthalmopathy.

This specimen was peripheral blood mononuclear cells (PBMCs), taken at new diagnosis, from a patient treated with antithyroid drugs. The receptors were gathered from a woman in her 50s with Graves disease.

The chain recombines TRBV5-1 with TRBJ2-3; TRBD2 might be the D (5 bases). Trimming took off 3 bases at V and 3 bases at J, with 17 bases between the two ends. The CDR3 consists of 16 residues. From germline, CDR1 is SGHRS and CDR2 YFSETQ. The CDR3 bases are TGCGCCAGCAGCTCCCCCCGGGATAGCCTGACAGATACGCAGTATTTT. Translation: CASSSPRDSLTDTQYF.

In this sample, this clonotype turned up a few times. This chain uses TRBV20-1 with TRBJ2-3, with a possible D match to TRBD2 (7 bases). This CDR3 has 15 residues. CDR1 is DFQATT, CDR2 SNEGSKA, per germline (reference sequence). V was shortened by 1 base and J by 6 bases, with 17 bases between the two germline ends. For the CDR3, the DNA is TGCAGTGCTAGAGGAGGGGGGGAGGTTGGGGATACGCAGTATTTT. It specifies CSARGGGEVGDTQYF.

The table lists this clonotype with many counts. The chain is built from TRBV11-2 and TRBJ2-7, with 13 bases fitting TRBD2. After removal of 7 bases from V and 5 bases from J, the junction contained 8 bases not matched to a gene. Germline-derived CDR1 and CDR2 are SGHAT and FQNNGV. The CDR3 totals 15 residues. CDR3 sequence: CASNKLAGGPHEQYF. CDR3 nucleotides: TGTGCCAGCAACAAACTAGCGGGAGGGCCCCACGAGCAGTACTTC. The variable domain in full, with the rest retrieved from reference TRBV11-2 and TRBJ2-7, is EAGVAQSPRYKIIEKRQSVAFWCNPISGHATLYWYQQILGQGPKLLIQFQNNGVVDDSQLPKDRFSAERLKGVDSTLKIQPAKLEDSAVYLCASNKLAGGPHEQYFGPGTRLTVT.

The V and J genes are TRBV5-1 and TRBJ1-2; TRBD1 matches at 11 bases. The CDR3 has 15 residues. CDR1 is SGHRS, CDR2 YFSETQ, per germline. J lost 7 bases, V lost 4 bases, and 9 bases had no gene match. CDR3 region: CASSPGQDRGLGYTF. The CDR3 region has the DNA TGCGCCAGCAGCCCGGGGCAGGACAGGGGGCTTGGCTACACCTTC.

The chain combines TRBV29-1 with TRBJ2-7; 7 bases agree with TRBD1. J lost 2 bases, V lost 4 bases, and 5 bases had no gene match. The germline gives CDR1 SQVTM, CDR2 ANQGSEA. This CDR3 is 13 amino acids long. The CDR3 loop is CSVGKTGTYEQYF. The CDR3 DNA reads as TGCAGCGTTGGAAAGACAGGGACCTACGAGCAGTACTTC.

This clonotype has at least ten counts. The chain joins TRBV28 to TRBJ2-3; unclear D gene. The V end lost 2 bases, the J end lost 3 bases, and 6 bases lay between the germline ends. This CDR3 comprises 13 residues. Per germline, CDR1 MDHEN and CDR2 SYDVKM. The CDR3 DNA sequence: TGTGCCAGCAGTTTAGACGAGACAGATACGCAGTATTTT. Translating gives CASSLDETDTQYF.

This clonotype was seen ten or more times. The CDR3 coding sequence is TGTGCCAGCAGCTTCGGTGCCACCGGGGAGCTGTTTTTT. Protein sequence: CASSFGATGELFF. The chain is built from TRBV7-3 and TRBJ2-2; no clear D. The germline V gene has CDR1 SGHTA and CDR2 FQGTGA. The CDR3 covers 13 residues. V lost 3 bases and J lost 4, with 6 bases in between.

In this sample, this clonotype turned up a few times. The CDR3 nucleotides read TGTGCCAGCAACTACGGGGGTACCTCCTACGAGCAGTACTTC. It codes for CASNYGGTSYEQYF. The gene calls are TRBV5-5 and TRBJ2-7; D possibly corresponds to TRBD2 (6 bases). Germline CDR1 reads SGHKS; CDR2 reads YYEKEE (reference sequence). V shed 6 bases and J shed 0 bases, with 13 bases lying between them. This CDR3 comprises 14 residues.

This clonotype was recorded a few times. This rearrangement joins TRBV7-9 to TRBJ2-5; no clear D. Trimming cost V 2 bases and J 5 bases, with 15 bases left between them. Germline-derived CDR1 and CDR2 are SEHNR and FQNEAQ (reference sequence). The CDR3 spans 15 residues. CDR3 coding DNA: TGTGCCAGCAGCTTATACGCCAGCCCTCGGGAGACCCAGTACTTC. This translates into CASSLYASPRETQYF.

In this sample, this clonotype turned up many times. The chain combines TRBV28 with TRBJ1-2; TRBD1 matches at 9 bases. The CDR3 has 16 residues. Trimming took 1 base from V and 5 from J; bases not matched to a gene: 8. Looked up from germline, CDR1 is MDHEN and CDR2 is SYDVKM. In nucleotides, the CDR3 is TGTGCCAGCAGTTTATACTCGTACAGGGGGCGTTATGGCTACACCTTC. Translation gives CASSLYSYRGRYGYTF.

At least ten counts were recorded for this clonotype. This chain uses TRBV28 with TRBJ2-7; 8 bases line up with TRBD1. Trimming removed 2 bases from V and 1 base from J; junction bases left unmatched: 10. The germline V gene encodes CDR1 MDHEN and CDR2 SYDVKM. There are 17 residues in the CDR3. The CDR3 nucleotides read TGTGCCAGCAGTTTACAGGGGGCGCCGGTAGGGTCCTACGAGCAGTACTTC. It yields the protein CASSLQGAPVGSYEQYF.

The chain links TRBV2 to TRBJ2-5, with 9 nucleotides matching TRBD1. The CDR3 totals 15 residues. Germline V CDR1 and CDR2: SNHLY, FYNNEI. Trimming removed 4 bases from V and 5 bases from J; junction bases left unmatched: 8. The CDR3 spells CASSGRTGEGETQYF. The DNA for the CDR3 is TGTGCCAGCAGTGGCCGGACAGGGGAGGGGGAGACCCAGTACTTC.

Ten or more counts support this clonotype. The chain links TRBV6-5 to TRBJ2-2; D may be TRBD1 (6 bases). Looked up from germline, CDR1 is MNHEY and CDR2 is SVGAGI. Deletions cut 1 base from V and 1 base from J, with 7 bases between. CDR3 length: 15 amino acids. In nucleotides, the CDR3 is TGTGCCAGCAGTTACTTGGGACAGAACACCGGGGAGCTGTTTTTT. As protein: CASSYLGQNTGELFF.

This clonotype showed up many times. The V and J genes are TRBV4-1 and TRBJ2-7, with a tentative D call TRBD2 (6 bases). The CDR3 has 14 residues. CDR1 and CDR2 (germline): MGHRA, YSYEKL. The V gene lost 3 bases and the J gene lost 3 bases, with 12 bases spanning the gap. Here the CDR3 reads CASSQIADNYEQYF. In nucleotides, the CDR3 is TGCGCCAGCAGCCAGATAGCGGACAACTACGAGCAGTACTTC.

As concerns this clonotype: A read error may be the cause here, since a much bigger clone is one base away. The genes are TRBV7-9 and TRBJ2-7, with unresolved D. Trimming took 3 bases from V and 2 from J, leaving 14 bases between them. This CDR3 has 15 amino acids. The V gene's germline CDR1 is SEHNR and CDR2 FQNEAQ (reference sequence). The CDR3 DNA follows: TGTGCCAGCAGCTTTAACTGGAACAGAACCTACGAGCAGTACTTC. Its protein is CASSFNWNRTYEQYF. Full variable domain (outside the CDR3, taken from reference TRBV7-9 and TRBJ2-7): DTGVSQNPRHKITKRGQNVTFRCDPISEHNRLYWYRQTLGQGPEFLTYFQNEAQLEKSRLLSDRFSAERPKGSFSTLEIQRTEQGDSAMYLCASSFNWNRTYEQYFGPGTRLTVT.

This clonotype was counted at least ten times. V usage is TRBV5-1 and J usage is TRBJ1-1; a possible D gene is TRBD1 (6 bases). Trimming cost V 0 bases and J 10 bases, with 10 bases left between them. CDR3 size: 12 residues. Germline loops: CDR1 SGHRS, CDR2 YFSETQ. CDR3 protein: CASSLDPGVAFF. Written as DNA, the CDR3 is TGCGCCAGCAGCTTGGATCCAGGGGTAGCTTTCTTT.

Ten or more counts support this clonotype. This chain joins TRBV10-3 and TRBJ1-2; 7 bases are a match to TRBD1. V lost 9 bases, J lost 8 bases, and 6 bases stayed unmatched. Germline values: CDR1 ENHRY, CDR2 SYGVKD. The CDR3 has 11 amino acids. CDR3 region: CAIQGVGGYTF. The DNA for the CDR3 is TGTGCCATTCAGGGGGTCGGGGGCTACACCTTC.

This clonotype has a count of ten or more. The chain has TRBV5-1 and TRBJ1-1, with a tentative D call TRBD1 (5 bases). The germline CDR1 and CDR2 sequences are SGHRS and YFSETQ. The ends were cut back, 4 bases at V and 1 base at J, with 11 bases in the middle. This CDR3 region has 14 residues. Here the CDR3 DNA reads TGCGCCAGCAGCATGGGACGGGCGAACACTGAAGCTTTCTTT. Amino acid sequence: CASSMGRANTEAFF.

In its sample, this clonotype was seen many times. V usage is TRBV29-1 and J usage is TRBJ2-1; D gene ambiguous. The CDR3 is 11 residues long. V was trimmed by 4 bases and J by 6 bases, leaving 7 bases between them. The V gene's germline CDR1 is SQVTM and CDR2 ANQGSEA. The CDR3 is CSVGGVNEQFF. DNA of the CDR3: TGCAGCGTTGGTGGGGTCAATGAGCAGTTCTTC.

This clonotype was picked up many times. This sequence joins TRBV28 and TRBJ2-7, with TRBD1 matching 8 bases. The CDR3 length is 15 residues. V was clipped by 6 bases and J by 3 bases; unmatched bases: 10. In germline, CDR1 is MDHEN, CDR2 SYDVKM. The CDR3 is CASSLLDREDYEQYF. CDR3 nucleotide sequence: TGTGCCAGCAGCCTCCTGGACAGGGAGGACTACGAGCAGTACTTC.

This sequence joins TRBV5-1 and TRBJ2-5; D uncertain. This CDR3 has 14 residues. V was cut by 0 bases and J by 3 bases, with 9 bases left in between. Germline CDR1 and CDR2: SGHRS and YFSETQ. CDR3 in amino acids: CASSLALTKETQYF. The CDR3 nucleotides are TGCGCCAGCAGCTTGGCCCTCACGAAAGAGACCCAGTACTTC.

In its sample, this clonotype was seen many times. This chain connects TRBV3-1 to TRBJ2-7; possibly TRBD2 for D (5 bases). The CDR3 is made up of 18 amino acids. V was trimmed by 1 base and J by 3 bases, leaving 22 bases between them. Germline V CDR1 and CDR2: LGHDT, YNNKEL (reference sequence). This CDR3 is CASSQGSPSWRANYEQYF. The CDR3 DNA sequence: TGTGCCAGCAGCCAAGGTTCCCCATCATGGCGGGCGAACTACGAGCAGTACTTC.

The chain is built from TRBV7-6 and TRBJ2-2, with TRBD1 matching 9 bases. V shed 5 bases, J shed 4 bases, and the junction held 5 bases outside the gene matches. There are 15 residues in the CDR3. Germline CDR1 and CDR2: SGHVS and FNYEAQ. The CDR3 bases are TGTGCCAGCAGCCTACAGGGGGCTATCACCGGGGAGCTGTTTTTT. Amino acids: CASSLQGAITGELFF.

This clonotype has ten or more counts. The rearrangement uses TRBV27 and TRBJ1-2, with 7 positions matching TRBD1. Trimming removed 5 bases from V and 6 bases from J; junction bases left unmatched: 12. Germline V gene data show CDR1 as MNHEY and CDR2 as SMNVEV (reference sequence). The CDR3 consists of 15 residues. CDR3 region: CASSPNFDRDNGYTF. In DNA form, the CDR3 reads TGTGCCAGCAGTCCGAACTTCGACAGGGATAATGGCTACACCTTC.

The chain links TRBV29-1 to TRBJ2-3; D gene unclear. This CDR3 spans 12 amino acids. Trimming left V 4 bases short and J 3 bases short, with 8 bases between. Germline V gives CDR1 SQVTM, CDR2 ANQGSEA. Here the CDR3 reads CSVGDTTDTQYF. The DNA of the CDR3 is TGCAGCGTTGGGGATACTACAGATACGCAGTATTTT.

This clonotype showed up many times. CDR3 in DNA: TGTGCCAGCAGAACTACAGGGGGACTTGATGGCTACACCTTC. Amino acids: CASRTTGGLDGYTF. The chain uses TRBV28 and TRBJ1-2, with TRBD1 matching 8 bases. The CDR3 totals 14 residues. Germline V lookup: CDR1 MDHEN, CDR2 SYDVKM. The ends lost 6 bases at V and 6 bases at J; junction bases unmatched: 9.

The chain employs TRBV29-1 and TRBJ2-1; D unclear. Trimming took off 7 bases at V and 4 bases at J, with 5 bases between the two ends. This CDR3 is 10 amino acids long. Germline V gene data show CDR1 as SQVTM and CDR2 as ANQGSEA. The CDR3 is CSGGYNEQFF. The CDR3 DNA reads TGCAGCGGGGGATACAATGAGCAGTTCTTC.

J is TRBJ2-7 and V is TRBV6-2 or TRBV6-3; 8 bases are a match to TRBD2. The J call may be mistaken, given a closer DNA end match to TRBJ2-1. The CDR3 runs 14 residues. Looked up from germline, CDR1 is MNHEY and CDR2 is SVGEGT. CDR3 in amino acids: CASSYETSVDEQFF. The CDR3 DNA follows: TGTGCCAGCAGTTACGAGACTAGCGTGGATGAGCAGTTCTTC.

This clonotype was observed at least ten times. As DNA, the CDR3 is TGTGCCAGCAGCCCCCCCGGGGATGAAGCTTTCTTT. Translation gives CASSPPGDEAFF. The chain carries TRBV6-1 and TRBJ1-1; D is undetermined. Germline assignment: CDR1 MNHNS and CDR2 SASEGT. This CDR3 comprises 12 residues. With 6 bases removed from V and 7 bases from J, the gap between germline ends came to 12 bases.

As for this clonotype: The conserved final phenylalanine or tryptophan is absent from the CDR3, which likely points to a read error. This chain uses TRBV5-1 with TRBJ2-7; TRBD1 agrees at 7 bases. Germline values: CDR1 SGHRS, CDR2 YFSETQ. The V and J ends lost 2 bases and 2 bases, in that order; junction bases with no gene match: 7. This CDR3 is built from 15 residues. CDR3 in amino acids: CASSLGGQFAYEQYL. Here the CDR3 DNA reads TGCGCCAGCAGCTTAGGGGGACAGTTCGCCTACGAGCAGTACTTA.

This clonotype was seen ten or more times. The chain couples TRBV28 to TRBJ2-7, with unresolved D. This CDR3 region has 13 residues. The germline V gene encodes CDR1 MDHEN and CDR2 SYDVKM. V was shortened by 6 bases and J by 2 bases, with 11 bases between the two germline ends. DNA of the CDR3: TGTGCCAGCAGGCGTGTGGGCCCCTACGAGCAGTACTTC. This translates into CASRRVGPYEQYF.

This clonotype was counted at least ten times. This chain uses TRBV7-2 with TRBJ2-7; unclear D gene. CDR1 and CDR2 from the germline V gene are SGHTA and FQGNSA. Trimming removed 2 bases from V and 3 bases from J, with 8 bases in between. This CDR3 spans 13 amino acids. In DNA, the CDR3 is TGTGCCAGCAGCTTATACATAGTCTACGAGCAGTACTTC. It translates to CASSLYIVYEQYF.